Presented here are 22 T cell receptor beta chains from one specimen sequenced in a study of shared clonotypes between healthy human individuals. Generated by immunoSEQ multiplex PCR, the TCRdb table keeps only in-frame clones and is missing some. The table records about 2.4 million clones, approximately 93% of them present only once. The specimen was naive CD4+ T cells from PBMCs. As to subset: CD45RA+ positively selected. The receptors were gathered from a man younger than 30 in good health. Some clones in this sample may be carry-over from other donors' samples.

With respect to this clone: The same CDR3 also results from other DNA sequences found in this sample. The rearrangement uses TRBV2 and TRBJ1-3, with TRBD1 as a possible D gene (6 bases). Trimming left V 4 bases short and J 2 bases short, with 9 bases between. CDR3 length: 14 residues. Germline CDR1 SNHLY, CDR2 FYNNEI. The CDR3 nucleotides are TGTGCCAGCAGTGGCACAGGGACTGGAAACACCATATATTTT. Translation gives CASSGTGTGNTIYF. Using reference TRBV2 and TRBJ1-3 for the parts outside the CDR3, the full variable domain is EPEVTQTPSHQVTQMGQEVILRCVPISNHLYFYWYRQILGQKVEFLVSFYNNEISEKSEIFDDQFSVERPDGSNFTLKIRSTKLEDSAMYFCASSGTGTGNTIYFGEGSWLTVV.

The V and J genes are TRBV15 and TRBJ2-4; 10 bases are shared with TRBD2. There are 16 residues in the CDR3. Germline lookup yields CDR1 LNHNV and CDR2 YYDKDF (reference sequence). After removal of 0 bases from V and 12 bases from J, the junction contained 11 bases not matched to a gene. The CDR3 reads CATSRDLSASGSNQYF. The CDR3 DNA follows: TGTGCCACCAGCAGAGATCTTTCGGCTAGCGGGAGTAATCAGTACTTC.

In regard to this clone: Other nucleotide sequences in the sample specify the same CDR3. The gene calls are TRBV5-1 and TRBJ2-3; D possibly corresponds to TRBD2 (5 bases). Germline CDR1 is SGHRS and CDR2 is YFSETQ. V was shortened by 0 bases and J by 0 bases, with 8 bases between the two germline ends. The CDR3 has 15 residues. Here the CDR3 reads CASSLEGASTDTQYF. DNA of the CDR3: TGCGCCAGCAGCTTGGAGGGAGCAAGCACAGATACGCAGTATTTT.

The sample holds one count of this clone. V is TRBV27 and J is TRBJ2-7; D possibly corresponds to TRBD2 (6 bases). With 11 bases removed from V and 7 bases from J, the gap between germline ends came to 15 bases. The CDR3 loop spans 11 amino acids. Per germline, CDR1 MNHEY and CDR2 SMNVEV (reference sequence). The CDR3 nucleotides read TGTGCCGTCGGGGACTCCCGAGAGCAGTACTTC. Translation: CAVGDSREQYF.

The chain combines TRBV7-3 with TRBJ2-2; 9 positions match TRBD2. V shed 4 bases, J shed 0 bases, and the junction held 3 bases outside the gene matches. Germline V gives CDR1 SGHTA, CDR2 FQGTGA. The CDR3 length is 16 residues. This CDR3 reads CASSSASGTNTGELFF. Here the CDR3 DNA reads TGTGCCAGCAGCTCGGCTAGCGGGACGAACACCGGGGAGCTGTTTTTT. Using reference TRBV7-3 and TRBJ2-2 for the parts outside the CDR3, the full variable domain is GAGVSQTPSNKVTEKGKYVELRCDPISGHTALYWYRQSLGQGPEFLIYFQGTGAADDSGLPNDRFFAVRPEGSVSTLKIQRTERGDSAVYLCASSSASGTNTGELFFGEGSRLTVL.

The chain uses TRBV5-1 and TRBJ2-2, with 7 bases identical to TRBD2. V dropped 2 bases and J dropped 6; count of bases not matched to a gene: 7. Germline V gene lookup returns CDR1 SGHRS and CDR2 YFSETQ. The length of the CDR3 is 15 residues. Here the CDR3 DNA reads TGCGCCAGCAGCTTTGGACTAGGGTCTGCCGGGGAGCTGTTTTTT. This gives the protein CASSFGLGSAGELFF. Looking up the rest from reference TRBV5-1 and TRBJ2-2 gives the full variable domain: KAGVTQTPRYLIKTRGQQVTLSCSPISGHRSVSWYQQTPGQGLQFLFEYFSETQRNKGNFPGRFSGRQFSNSRSEMNVSTLELGDSALYLCASSFGLGSAGELFFGEGSRLTVL.

V usage is TRBV18 and J usage is TRBJ2-2; D is undetermined. CDR3 length: 12 amino acids. The V gene lost 3 bases and the J gene lost 6 bases, with 5 bases spanning the gap. The germline CDR1 and CDR2 sequences are KGHSH and LQKENI. The CDR3 bases are TGTGCCAGCTCACCTTTTTCCGGGGAGCTGTTTTTT. As protein: CASSPFSGELFF.

The chain links TRBV11-3 to TRBJ2-2; D remains unclear. CDR1 is SGHNT and CDR2 is YENEEA in the germline V gene. The CDR3 is 12 amino acids. V lost 5 bases and J 6 bases, leaving 7 bases between the germline ends. This chain's CDR3 is CASSLLPGELFF. CDR3 DNA: TGTGCCAGCAGCCTCTTACCCGGGGAGCTGTTTTTT.

The chain uses TRBV5-6 and TRBJ2-3; 7 positions match TRBD1. Germline V gene data show CDR1 as SGHDT and CDR2 as YYEEEE. V lost 3 bases and J lost 2; bases outside the gene matches: 6. CDR3 size: 15 residues. In DNA form, the CDR3 reads TGTGCCAGCAGCTCGGGACAGCCCTCCACAGATACGCAGTATTTT. Translation: CASSSGQPSTDTQYF.

The chain uses TRBV7-2 and TRBJ2-3, with no clear D. This CDR3 has 15 amino acids. V lost 5 bases to trimming and J lost 3 bases, with 15 bases between them. Germline loops: CDR1 SGHTA, CDR2 FQGNSA. CDR3 sequence reads: CASSIVASGTDTQYF. CDR3 in DNA: TGTGCCAGCAGCATAGTGGCTAGTGGGACAGATACGCAGTATTTT.

The gene calls are TRBV27 and TRBJ1-3; D remains ambiguous. The V and J ends lost 6 bases and 0 bases respectively, with 6 bases between them. The CDR3 consists of 13 residues. CDR1 MNHEY and CDR2 SMNVEV come from the germline V gene (reference sequence). Here the CDR3 DNA reads TGTGCCAGCAGCCCCCTCTCTGGAAACACCATATATTTT. Translation: CASSPLSGNTIYF.

The J gene is TRBJ2-7, the V gene TRBV9; either TRBD1 or TRBD2 may supply D (5 bases each). This CDR3 spans 13 amino acids. The V end lost 4 bases, the J end lost 5 bases, and 13 bases lay between the germline ends. Per the germline V gene, CDR1 is SGDLS and CDR2 is YYNGEE. CDR3 amino acids: CASSRGVRDEQYF. CDR3 nucleotide sequence: TGTGCCAGCAGCCGGGGTGTCAGGGACGAGCAGTACTTC.

V usage is TRBV18 and J usage is TRBJ2-7, with D unresolved. Trimming removed 5 bases from V and 9 bases from J, with 20 bases in between. Germline CDR1 reads KGHSH; CDR2 reads LQKENI. CDR3 length equals 14 residues. The CDR3: CASSTSDRASGQYF. CDR3 DNA sequence: TGTGCCAGCTCAACCTCGGACCGAGCCTCGGGGCAGTACTTC.

The chain employs TRBV28 and TRBJ1-4; 9 bases align to TRBD1. The CDR3 contains 13 residues. J gave up 10 bases and V 5 bases, and 5 bases lay outside the gene matches. Looked up from germline, CDR1 is MDHEN and CDR2 is SYDVKM. The CDR3 sequence: CASSPRQGGKLFF. The CDR3 coding sequence is TGTGCCAGCAGTCCAAGACAGGGGGGAAAACTGTTTTTT.

V gene TRBV5-1 combines with J gene TRBJ2-7, with a tentative D call TRBD1 (5 bases). This CDR3 contains 12 residues. CDR1 and CDR2 from the germline V gene are SGHRS and YFSETQ. Trimming left V 4 bases short and J 5 bases short, with 10 bases between. The CDR3 region is CASSAGQNEQYF. The CDR3 DNA is TGCGCCAGCAGCGCAGGACAAAACGAGCAGTACTTC.

The chain joins TRBV7-9 to TRBJ2-7; D ambiguous. V was pared by 3 bases and J by 5 bases, with 11 bases between. Looked up from germline, CDR1 is SEHNR and CDR2 is FQNEAQ (reference sequence). The CDR3 is 13 amino acids. CDR3 nucleotide sequence: TGTGCCAGCAGCTTGATGATGGGCAACGAGCAGTACTTC. As protein: CASSLMMGNEQYF.

V gene TRBV7-9 combines with J gene TRBJ2-5, with 11 bases that match TRBD2. This CDR3 is built from 16 residues. Germline V CDR1 and CDR2: SEHNR, FQNEAQ (reference sequence). Trimming at V came to 1 base and at J to 6 bases, leaving 7 bases not matched to a gene. The CDR3 region has the DNA TGTGCCAGCAGCTTAGAAACTAGCGGGAGCGCGCAGACCCAGTACTTC. Protein: CASSLETSGSAQTQYF.

V usage is TRBV5-4 and J usage is TRBJ2-5; D is ambiguous. CDR3 length: 13 amino acids. Trimming removed 2 bases at V and 1 base at J, with 6 bases between. From germline, CDR1 is SGHNT and CDR2 YYREEE (reference sequence). The CDR3 bases are TGTGCCAGCAGCTTCGACACCCAAGAGACCCAGTACTTC. Translation gives CASSFDTQETQYF.

This clone has just a few counts. CDR3 region: CASSPPKGQGLNTEAFF. CDR3 nucleotides: TGTGCCAGCTCACCACCGAAGGGCCAGGGCCTGAACACTGAAGCTTTCTTT. This chain joins TRBV18 and TRBJ1-1, with D perhaps matching TRBD1 (5 bases). Trimming removed 0 bases at V and 0 bases at J, with 14 bases between. Germline CDR1 reads KGHSH; CDR2 reads LQKENI. CDR3 length: 17 residues.

The genes are TRBV20-1 and TRBJ1-1; no reliable D call. CDR1 is DFQATT, CDR2 SNEGSKA, per germline (reference sequence). The germline V and J ends were trimmed by 5 bases and 10 bases, with 11 bases remaining between them. The CDR3 has 10 amino acids. The CDR3 loop reads CSAPDFGAFF. CDR3 sequence (DNA): TGCAGTGCTCCCGACTTTGGAGCTTTCTTT.

This clone was detected once. The chain couples TRBV9 to TRBJ2-5; D is perhaps TRBD2 (5 bases). V gave up 0 bases and J gave up 2 bases, with 11 bases separating them. CDR3 length equals 15 residues. Germline CDR1 reads SGDLS; CDR2 reads YYNGEE. CDR3 in DNA: TGTGCCAGCAGCGTAGAGGCTAGCCGACAAGAGACCCAGTACTTC. Translation gives CASSVEASRQETQYF.

The chain has TRBV28 and TRBJ1-3, with no clear D. The CDR3 consists of 14 residues. Trimming pared 7 bases from V and 4 bases from J, leaving 14 bases between. From germline, CDR1 is MDHEN and CDR2 SYDVKM. CDR3 in amino acids: CASTLIGLGNTIYF. DNA of the CDR3: TGTGCCAGCACCCTGATAGGGCTCGGAAACACCATATATTTT.